The subject of this entry is one T cell receptor (beta chain). CDR3 length equals 17 residues. Germline values: CDR1 MNHEY, CDR2 SMNVEV (reference sequence). V was clipped by 8 bases and J by 2 bases; unmatched bases: 17. Original handling: It was from reference gene primer amplification that nucleated cell counts were estimated. The data were produced by immunoSEQ multiplex PCR, yet TCRdb's version contains in-frame clones alone and is incomplete. From that table come the V and J calls and clone size; the DNA was used to work out D and trimming. The data hold roughly 100,000 clones, with roughly 82% observed a single time. This record belongs to a study of blood T cell repertoires in COVID-19. About the study: The origin of the acute and convalescent COVID-19 samples was the United States, Italy and Spain. T cells, B-cell-depleted T cells, or PBMCs supplied cDNA or gDNA.

This sequence originates from a human donor in a cohort sampled during active COVID-19. The V gene is TRBV27, the J gene TRBJ2-7, with 8 bases aligning to TRBD2. The material sequenced was peripheral blood. CDR3 DNA sequence: TGTGCCAGCTCCTCTTGGTCGGGGGGGGGTGGGGCCTACGAGCAGTACTTC. Protein: CASSSWSGGGGAYEQYF.